The subject of this entry is one T cell receptor (beta chain). This sample was taken from a study of T cell responses to AZD1222 COVID-19 vaccine. Profiled with immunoSEQ multiplex PCR; TCRdb holds only in-frame clones, not every one. The sample holds 40,000 or so clones, approximately 88% seen once. Sequenced material: peripheral blood, taken 28 days after the second AZD1222 dose. This receptor was taken from an adult who received the AZD1222 COVID-19 vaccine.

The CDR3 bases are TGTGCCAGCAGTTTACAGGGAAATGAAGCTTTCTTT. Translating gives CASSLQGNEAFF. V is TRBV12-3 or TRBV12-4 and J is TRBJ1-1; weak D call: TRBD1 (5 bases). Trimming removed 2 bases at V and 7 bases at J, with 8 bases between. This CDR3 region has 12 residues.